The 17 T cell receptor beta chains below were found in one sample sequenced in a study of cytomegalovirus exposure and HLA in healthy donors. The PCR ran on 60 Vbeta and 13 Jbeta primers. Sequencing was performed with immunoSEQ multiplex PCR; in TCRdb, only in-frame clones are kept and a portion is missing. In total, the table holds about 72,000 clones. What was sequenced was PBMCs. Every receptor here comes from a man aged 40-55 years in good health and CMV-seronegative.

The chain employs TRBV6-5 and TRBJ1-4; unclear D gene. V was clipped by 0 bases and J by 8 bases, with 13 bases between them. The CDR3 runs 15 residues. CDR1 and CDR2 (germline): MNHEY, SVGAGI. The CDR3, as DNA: TGTGCCAGCAGTTACTCGATGAGGCGAGGGGAAAAACTGTTTTTT. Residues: CASSYSMRRGEKLFF.

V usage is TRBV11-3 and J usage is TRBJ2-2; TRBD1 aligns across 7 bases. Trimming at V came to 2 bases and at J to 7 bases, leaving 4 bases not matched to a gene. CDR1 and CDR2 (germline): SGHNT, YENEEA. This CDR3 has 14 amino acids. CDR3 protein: CASSLQGDIGELFF. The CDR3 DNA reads TGTGCCAGCAGCTTACAGGGGGACATCGGGGAGCTGTTTTTT.

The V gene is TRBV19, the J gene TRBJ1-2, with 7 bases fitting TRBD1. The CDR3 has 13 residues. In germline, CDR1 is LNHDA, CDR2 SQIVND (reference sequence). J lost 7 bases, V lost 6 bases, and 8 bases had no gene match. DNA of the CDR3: TGTGCCAGTAGCGTCGGGACAGTGAGTGGCTACACCTTC. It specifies CASSVGTVSGYTF.

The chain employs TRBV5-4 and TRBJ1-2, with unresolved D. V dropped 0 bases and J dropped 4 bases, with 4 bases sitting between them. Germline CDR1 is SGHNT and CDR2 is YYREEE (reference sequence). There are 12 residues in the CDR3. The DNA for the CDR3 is TGTGCCAGCAGCTTGGTATCCTATGGCTACACCTTC. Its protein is CASSLVSYGYTF.

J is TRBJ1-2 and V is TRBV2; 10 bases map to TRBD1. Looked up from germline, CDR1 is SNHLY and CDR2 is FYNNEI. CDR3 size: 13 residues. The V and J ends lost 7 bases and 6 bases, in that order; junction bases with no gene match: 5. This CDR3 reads CASTMDRGNGYTF. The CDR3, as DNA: TGTGCCAGCACGATGGACAGGGGGAATGGCTACACCTTC.

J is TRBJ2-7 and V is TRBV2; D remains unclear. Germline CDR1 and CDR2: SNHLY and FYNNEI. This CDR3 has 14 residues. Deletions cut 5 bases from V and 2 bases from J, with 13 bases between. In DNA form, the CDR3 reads TGTGCCAGCAGTTACGAGATCGTTACCTACGAGCAGTACTTC. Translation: CASSYEIVTYEQYF.

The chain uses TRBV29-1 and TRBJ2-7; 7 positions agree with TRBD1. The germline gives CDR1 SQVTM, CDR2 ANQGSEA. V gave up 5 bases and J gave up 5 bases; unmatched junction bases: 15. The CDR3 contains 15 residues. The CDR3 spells CSVRYHQGGPDEQYF. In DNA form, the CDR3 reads TGCAGCGTTCGGTATCATCAAGGGGGCCCGGACGAGCAGTACTTC.

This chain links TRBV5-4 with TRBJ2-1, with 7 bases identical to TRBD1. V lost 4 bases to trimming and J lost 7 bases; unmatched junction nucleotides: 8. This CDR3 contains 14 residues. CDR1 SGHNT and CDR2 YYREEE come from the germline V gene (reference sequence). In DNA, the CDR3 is TGTGCCAGCAGCCGTTTGACAGGGCAGAATGAGCAGTTCTTC. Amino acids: CASSRLTGQNEQFF.

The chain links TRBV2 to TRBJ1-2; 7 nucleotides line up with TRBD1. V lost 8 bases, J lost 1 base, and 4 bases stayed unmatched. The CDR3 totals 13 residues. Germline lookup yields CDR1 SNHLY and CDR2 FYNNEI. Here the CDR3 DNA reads TGTGCCAGCGCGGGACAGCTTAACTATGGCTACACCTTC. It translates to CASAGQLNYGYTF.

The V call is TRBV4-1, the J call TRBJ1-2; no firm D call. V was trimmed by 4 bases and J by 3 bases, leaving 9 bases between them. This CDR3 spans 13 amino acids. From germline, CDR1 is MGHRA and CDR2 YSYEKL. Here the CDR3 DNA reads TGCGCCAGCAGCCCTCTAGGATACTATGGCTACACCTTC. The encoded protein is CASSPLGYYGYTF.

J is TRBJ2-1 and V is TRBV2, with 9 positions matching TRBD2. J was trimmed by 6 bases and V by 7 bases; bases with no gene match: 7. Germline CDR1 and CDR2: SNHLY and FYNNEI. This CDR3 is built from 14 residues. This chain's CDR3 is CASIGLAGTNEQFF. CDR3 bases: TGTGCCAGCATCGGGCTAGCGGGGACCAATGAGCAGTTCTTC.

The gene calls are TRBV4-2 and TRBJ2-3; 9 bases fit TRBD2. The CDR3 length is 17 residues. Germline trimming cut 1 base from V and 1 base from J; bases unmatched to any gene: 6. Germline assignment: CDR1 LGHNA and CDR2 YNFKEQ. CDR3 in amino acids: CASSQGLLAGGTDTQYF. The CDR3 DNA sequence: TGTGCCAGCAGCCAAGGACTATTAGCGGGGGGCACAGATACGCAGTATTTT.

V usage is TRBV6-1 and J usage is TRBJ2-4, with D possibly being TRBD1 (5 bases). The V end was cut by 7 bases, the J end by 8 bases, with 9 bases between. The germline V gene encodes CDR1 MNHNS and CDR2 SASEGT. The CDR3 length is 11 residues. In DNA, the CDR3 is TGTGCCAGCAAAAACAGGTACATTCAGTACTTC. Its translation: CASKNRYIQYF.

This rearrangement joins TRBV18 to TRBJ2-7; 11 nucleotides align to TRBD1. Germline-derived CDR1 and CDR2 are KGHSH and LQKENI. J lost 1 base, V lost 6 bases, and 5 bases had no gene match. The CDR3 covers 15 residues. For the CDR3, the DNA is TGTGCCAGCTCGCCGGACAGGGGGCTTTCCTACGAGCAGTACTTC. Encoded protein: CASSPDRGLSYEQYF.

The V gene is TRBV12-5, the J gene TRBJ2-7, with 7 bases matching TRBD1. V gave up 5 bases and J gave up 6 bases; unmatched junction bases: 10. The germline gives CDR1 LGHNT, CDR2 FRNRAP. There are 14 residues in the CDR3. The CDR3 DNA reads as TGTGCTAGTGGTACGGGACAGCGCCCTACCGAGCAGTACTTC. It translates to CASGTGQRPTEQYF.

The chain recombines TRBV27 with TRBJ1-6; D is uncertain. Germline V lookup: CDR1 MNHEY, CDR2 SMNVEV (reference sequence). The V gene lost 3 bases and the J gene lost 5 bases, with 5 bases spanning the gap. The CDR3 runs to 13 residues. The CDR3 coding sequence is TGTGCCAGCAGTTTCCGAGATAATTCACCCCTCCACTTT. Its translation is CASSFRDNSPLHF.

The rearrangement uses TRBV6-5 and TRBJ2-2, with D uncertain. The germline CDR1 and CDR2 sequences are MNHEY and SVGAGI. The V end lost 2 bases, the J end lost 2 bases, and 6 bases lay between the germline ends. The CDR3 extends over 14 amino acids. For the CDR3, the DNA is TGTGCCAGCAGTTACGAGAGTAACACCGGGGAGCTGTTTTTT. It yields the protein CASSYESNTGELFF.